Below, 14 T cell receptor beta chains from the same sample are listed, as sequenced in a study of blood T cell repertoires in COVID-19. Repertoires were generated with immunoSEQ multiplex PCR, while TCRdb's copy carries only in-frame clones and drops some. The sample has around 310,000 clones, roughly 90% seen once. The sample was PBMCs or T cells enriched from blood (not recorded which). The receptors come from a woman in her thirties or forties who had recovered from COVID-19.

The V call is TRBV10-1, the J call TRBJ1-5; TRBD1 matches at 10 bases. There are 16 residues in the CDR3. Trimming cost V 5 bases and J 5 bases; bases outside gene matches: 9. Germline V gene lookup returns CDR1 WNHNN and CDR2 SYGVQD (reference sequence). The CDR3 DNA is TGCGCCAGCAGTAACAACCGGGACAGGGGTGATCAGCCCCAGCATTTT. Amino acid sequence: CASSNNRDRGDQPQHF.

The V gene is TRBV30, the J gene TRBJ2-7, with 9 bases aligning to TRBD2. V was clipped by 3 bases and J by 3 bases; unmatched bases: 12. Germline V lookup: CDR1 GTSNPN, CDR2 SVGIG (reference sequence). The length of the CDR3 is 16 residues. The CDR3 DNA follows: TGTGCCTGGAGCACGGAGACTAGCGGATCCCACTACGAGCAGTACTTC. Its protein product is CAWSTETSGSHYEQYF.

The genes are TRBV7-9 and TRBJ2-5; D is perhaps TRBD2 (5 bases). The germline V gene has CDR1 SEHNR and CDR2 FQNEAQ (reference sequence). The CDR3 is made up of 12 amino acids. V lost 5 bases and J lost 5, with 9 bases in between. CDR3 region: CASSAADETQYF. CDR3 in DNA: TGTGCCAGCAGCGCAGCGGACGAGACCCAGTACTTC.

The CDR3 DNA sequence: TGTGCTAGTGGTTTGGTACTGGAGGTATTAGCAAGCACAGATACGCAGTATTTT. It encodes CASGLVLEVLASTDTQYF. This chain connects TRBV12-5 to TRBJ2-3; a weak D match, TRBD2 (5 bases). The CDR3 contains 18 residues. V was clipped by 0 bases and J by 0 bases, with 16 bases between them. Germline loops: CDR1 LGHNT, CDR2 FRNRAP.

The V call is TRBV30, the J call TRBJ1-1, with 7 positions matching TRBD1. V shed 4 bases and J 0 bases; nucleotides not matched to a gene: 2. Germline V CDR1 and CDR2: GTSNPN, SVGIG (reference sequence). This CDR3 comprises 13 residues. The CDR3 DNA is TGTGCCTGGACAGGGGGGATGAACACTGAAGCTTTCTTT. It is translated as CAWTGGMNTEAFF.

This chain joins TRBV7-3 and TRBJ2-3; TRBD2 agrees at 15 bases. The CDR3 spans 16 residues. V lost 4 bases to trimming and J lost 5 bases; unmatched junction nucleotides: 4. Per the germline V gene, CDR1 is SGHTA and CDR2 is FQGTGA. CDR3 DNA sequence: TGTGCCAGCAGCTCGGGACTAGCGGGAGGTATAGATACGCAGTATTTT. Protein: CASSSGLAGGIDTQYF.

The chain links TRBV24-1 to TRBJ2-5; D gene unclear. The V end lost 11 bases, the J end lost 0 bases, and 9 bases lay between the germline ends. CDR1 KGHDR and CDR2 SFDVKD come from the germline V gene. This CDR3 region has 12 residues. DNA for the CDR3: TGTGCCATCGCTCGGGACCAAGAGACCCAGTACTTC. It is translated as CAIARDQETQYF.

The gene calls are TRBV7-6 and TRBJ1-5, with D perhaps TRBD1 (6 bases). V lost 4 bases and J lost 3, with 10 bases in between. The V gene's germline CDR1 is SGHVS and CDR2 FNYEAQ. The CDR3 extends over 14 amino acids. The CDR3 is CASSSGGPNQPQHF. The DNA of the CDR3 is TGTGCCAGCAGCTCCGGGGGGCCCAATCAGCCCCAGCATTTT.

In the case of this clone: Other DNA variants within this sample encode the same CDR3. The V and J genes are TRBV29-1 and TRBJ1-2, with 7 bases fitting TRBD1. CDR1 and CDR2 (germline): SQVTM, ANQGSEA. The V segment lost 7 bases and the J segment 1 base; nucleotides outside the gene matches: 3. The CDR3 is 12 amino acids. The CDR3 loop reads CSASGGNYGYTF. CDR3 DNA: TGCAGCGCTTCAGGGGGTAACTATGGCTACACCTTC.

The chain uses TRBV20-1 and TRBJ2-1, with 8 bases fitting TRBD2. V lost 3 bases and J lost 1; bases outside the gene matches: 5. The germline V gene encodes CDR1 DFQATT and CDR2 SNEGSKA (reference sequence). The CDR3 runs 15 residues. In nucleotides, the CDR3 is TGCAGTGCTAGTAGCCCTAGCGGGTCCTACAATGAGCAGTTCTTC. The encoded protein is CSASSPSGSYNEQFF.

This rearrangement joins TRBV19 to TRBJ2-1, with 8 positions matching TRBD2. V lost 7 bases and J lost 7; bases outside the gene matches: 9. The CDR3 extends over 14 amino acids. Per germline, CDR1 LNHDA and CDR2 SQIVND (reference sequence). This CDR3 is CASKTGGPGNEQFF. The DNA for the CDR3 is TGTGCCAGTAAGACGGGGGGGCCGGGGAATGAGCAGTTCTTC.

This chain connects TRBV7-9 to TRBJ2-7, with TRBD2 as a possible D gene (6 bases). The CDR3 runs 13 residues. CDR1 is SEHNR and CDR2 is FQNEAQ in the germline V gene (reference sequence). Trimming pared 2 bases from V and 3 bases from J, leaving 8 bases between. The CDR3 region has the DNA TGTGCCAGCAGCTTACGCGGGATCTACGAGCAGTACTTC. This encodes CASSLRGIYEQYF.

Here the CDR3 DNA reads TGTGCCAGCAGTCCCGACCTCGGGGACCTGACTTTC. Its protein product is CASSPDLGDLTF. The chain recombines TRBV6-5 with TRBJ2-6, with a tentative D call TRBD2 (5 bases). CDR1 is MNHEY and CDR2 is SVGAGI in the germline V gene. This CDR3 has 12 residues. Trimming pared 5 bases from V and 15 bases from J, leaving 14 bases between.

This chain uses TRBV5-8 with TRBJ2-3, with 11 bases aligning to TRBD2. Germline assignment: CDR1 SGHTS and CDR2 YDEGEE. J gave up 2 bases and V 3 bases, and 5 bases lay outside the gene matches. The CDR3 totals 16 residues. The CDR3 reads CASSSLAGAPTDTQYF. Written as DNA, the CDR3 is TGTGCCAGCAGCTCACTAGCGGGAGCCCCCACAGATACGCAGTATTTT.